The 26 T cell receptor beta chains below all came from one sample that was sequenced in a study of CD8 T cells in ankylosing spondylitis. Study outcomes and limitations: Characteristic of ankylosing spondylitis blood, it appeared, was a TCR beta motif comprising 7 to 9 highly homologous variants.

The antigens for these receptors are not known. TCRdb used MiXCR to reprocess the 5' RACE reads, holding one entry per CDR3 protein. The sample lists more than 500,000 distinct CDR3 sequences; about 5.4% were seen once. Sequencing input: blood, either unsorted or a sorted T cell fraction (not recorded which). The receptors shown here come from a male donor with ankylosing spondylitis.

This clonotype was found many times. The rearrangement joins TRBV28 to TRBJ1-5; 10 nucleotides match TRBD1. The CDR3 has 14 residues. Germline CDR1 is MDHEN and CDR2 is SYDVKM. Trimming removed 5 bases from V and 7 bases from J; junction bases left unmatched: 5. The CDR3 is CASSQTGGGQPQHF. The DNA of the CDR3 is TGTGCCAGCAGTCAGACAGGGGGCGGGCAGCCCCAGCATTTT.

This clonotype came up many times. One end of the junction varies from germline; a read error may be responsible. The J gene is TRBJ2-2, the V gene TRBV20-1, with D possibly matching TRBD2 (5 bases). The length of the CDR3 is 15 residues. The germline V gene has CDR1 DFQATT and CDR2 SNEGSKA (reference sequence). The CDR3 DNA reads as TGCAGTGCTAGCCTTGCGGCCCTAGACACCGGGGAGTTGTTTTTT. It specifies CSASLAALDTGELFF.

This clonotype was picked up many times. The rearrangement links TRBV7-8 to TRBJ2-5, with 7 bases aligning to TRBD1. From germline, CDR1 is SGHVS and CDR2 FQNEAQ. The CDR3 loop spans 12 amino acids. The V and J ends lost 7 bases and 2 bases, in that order; junction bases with no gene match: 1. The CDR3 nucleotides are TGTGCCAGCACGGGACAGCAAGAGACCCAGTACTTC. Translating gives CASTGQQETQYF.

The table lists this clonotype with a few counts. The CDR3 region has the DNA TGTGCCAGCAGCCCAAGGACTAGCGGGAGTCACTCCTTCCGCGAGCAGTACTTC. Translated: CASSPRTSGSHSFREQYF. The genes are TRBV11-2 and TRBJ2-7; 13 positions agree with TRBD2. V lost 5 bases and J lost 6; bases outside the gene matches: 16. The CDR3 is made up of 18 amino acids. Germline V gene data show CDR1 as SGHAT and CDR2 as FQNNGV.

In its sample, this clonotype was seen many times. V is TRBV20-1 and J is TRBJ2-2; TRBD2 agrees at 7 bases. Germline CDR1 and CDR2: DFQATT and SNEGSKA (reference sequence). The ends lost 3 bases at V and 6 bases at J; junction bases unmatched: 7. The CDR3 spans 14 residues. The CDR3 DNA follows: TGCAGTGCTAGGAAAGCGGGGACGGCCGGGGAGCTGTTTTTT. This encodes CSARKAGTAGELFF.

This clonotype was seen at least ten times. This chain links TRBV9 with TRBJ1-1; the D is unclear. The CDR3 runs 12 residues. Germline loops: CDR1 SGDLS, CDR2 YYNGEE. V was pared by 4 bases and J by 10 bases, with 14 bases between. As DNA, the CDR3 is TGTGCCAGCAGCCAAATATCTACGTCAGCTTTCTTT. Protein sequence: CASSQISTSAFF.

This clonotype was observed at least ten times. The CDR3 coding sequence is TGCAGTGCTACTTCGGGACTAGCGGGAGAAAATGAGCAGTTCTTC. This encodes CSATSGLAGENEQFF. The chain is built from TRBV20-1 and TRBJ2-1, with TRBD2 matching over 14 bases. CDR1 DFQATT and CDR2 SNEGSKA come from the germline V gene (reference sequence). The CDR3 loop spans 15 amino acids. J gave up 7 bases and V 4 bases, and 6 bases lay outside the gene matches.

In its sample, this clonotype was seen many times. The gene calls are TRBV5-1 and TRBJ1-6, with 11 bases that match TRBD1. Per the germline V gene, CDR1 is SGHRS and CDR2 is YFSETQ. V lost 0 bases to trimming and J lost 8 bases; unmatched junction nucleotides: 1. This CDR3 comprises 15 residues. CDR3 region: CASSLEGQGDSPLHF. CDR3 DNA: TGCGCCAGCAGCTTGGAGGGACAGGGGGATTCACCCCTCCACTTT.

The rearrangement uses TRBV2 and TRBJ2-4; no clear D. Trimming took off 0 bases at V and 10 bases at J, with 10 bases between the two ends. Germline lookup yields CDR1 SNHLY and CDR2 FYNNEI. This CDR3 comprises 13 residues. The CDR3 DNA sequence: TGTGCCAGCAGTGAAGCGCCCGGTGGTATTCAGTACTTC. Its protein product is CASSEAPGGIQYF.

Many counts were recorded for this clonotype. The V call is TRBV18, the J call TRBJ1-2, with TRBD1 as a possible D gene (5 bases). Germline CDR1 and CDR2: KGHSH and LQKENI. This CDR3 is 12 amino acids long. Trimming left V 9 bases short and J 4 bases short, with 12 bases between. The CDR3 DNA follows: TGTGCCAGTTCTGAGACAGCCTATGGCTACACCTTC. Its translation: CASSETAYGYTF.

This clonotype was detected ten times or more. V and J are TRBV11-1 and TRBJ2-1; 11 bases are shared with TRBD2. This CDR3 comprises 18 residues. The J segment lost 3 bases and the V segment lost 3 bases, leaving 10 bases of the junction unmatched. The germline V gene has CDR1 SGHAT and CDR2 FQDESV (reference sequence). CDR3 in amino acids: CASSFIPTSGAYYNEQFF. Here the CDR3 DNA reads TGTGCCAGCAGCTTTATTCCGACTAGCGGGGCCTACTACAATGAGCAGTTCTTC.

This clonotype appeared many times. This rearrangement joins TRBV28 to TRBJ1-1, with 8 bases aligning to TRBD1. Trimming cost V 6 bases and J 1 base; bases outside gene matches: 4. The CDR3 has 14 amino acids. Germline CDR1 MDHEN, CDR2 SYDVKM. The DNA for the CDR3 is TGTGCCAGCAGCCAGACAGGGGCGAACACTGAAGCTTTCTTT. This codes for CASSQTGANTEAFF.

At least ten counts were recorded for this clonotype. As DNA, the CDR3 is TGCAGTGCTGCCCGGGGGCACGATGAGCAGTTCTTC. Its protein is CSAARGHDEQFF. V is TRBV20-1 and J is TRBJ2-1; D possibly matches TRBD1 or TRBD2 (6 bases each). The CDR3 consists of 12 residues. Trimming left V 5 bases short and J 8 bases short, with 13 bases between. Germline CDR1 is DFQATT and CDR2 is SNEGSKA (reference sequence).

This clonotype was counted ten times or more. J is TRBJ1-1 and V is TRBV5-1, with D perhaps TRBD1 (6 bases). This CDR3 comprises 15 residues. Germline values: CDR1 SGHRS, CDR2 YFSETQ. V shed 2 bases and J shed 0 bases, with 11 bases lying between them. The CDR3 protein is CASSLNQGLNTEAFF. In DNA, the CDR3 is TGCGCCAGCAGCTTAAATCAGGGGCTGAACACTGAAGCTTTCTTT.

In this sample, this clonotype turned up many times. The V gene is TRBV29-1, the J gene TRBJ2-1, with TRBD2 as a possible D gene (6 bases). Trimming removed 3 bases at V and 10 bases at J, with 22 bases between. The V gene's germline CDR1 is SQVTM and CDR2 ANQGSEA. This CDR3 has 15 amino acids. The CDR3 loop reads CSVEFSSVGGGEQFF. The CDR3 DNA reads TGCAGCGTTGAGTTTAGTTCAGTCGGGGGAGGAGAGCAGTTCTTC.

Points on this clonotype: This may arise from a read error, as a much more abundant clone is one base away. The chain uses TRBV20-1 and TRBJ2-1; possibly TRBD1 or TRBD2 for D (5 bases each). The CDR3 spans 13 residues. V was trimmed by 6 bases and J by 3 bases, leaving 12 bases between them. Germline V gene sequence: CDR1 DFQATT, CDR2 SNEGSKA (reference sequence). The chain's CDR3 is CSAWGIVYNEQFF. CDR3 in DNA: TGCAGTGCATGGGGGATCGTCTACAATGAGCAGTTCTTC.

This clonotype was seen only once. Sequence at one end of the junction differs from germline and may be a read error. V is TRBV28 and J is TRBJ1-2; the D gene is possibly TRBD1 (6 bases). The CDR3 spans 12 residues. The germline gives CDR1 MDHEN, CDR2 SYDVKM. Here the CDR3 DNA reads TGTGCCTGCAGCCGGCCGGACAGAGGTTACACCTTC. It encodes CACSRPDRGYTF.

This clonotype showed up many times. V gene TRBV7-9 combines with J gene TRBJ2-7, with 12 bases that match TRBD2. This CDR3 has 17 residues. The germline CDR1 and CDR2 sequences are SEHNR and FQNEAQ (reference sequence). J lost 4 bases, V lost 5 bases, and 12 bases had no gene match. The CDR3 region is CASSRRTASGRGYEQYF. CDR3 DNA sequence: TGTGCCAGCAGCCGGAGAACGGCTAGCGGGAGGGGGTACGAGCAGTACTTC. Full variable domain (remainder filled in from reference TRBV7-9 and TRBJ2-7): DTGVSQNPRHKITKRGQNVTFRCDPISEHNRLYWYRQTLGQGPEFLTYFQNEAQLEKSRLLSDRFSAERPKGSFSTLEIQRTEQGDSAMYLCASSRRTASGRGYEQYFGPGTRLTVT.

This clonotype was seen ten or more times. This chain connects TRBV5-1 to TRBJ1-5; D gene uncertain. V shed 7 bases and J shed 5 bases, with 13 bases lying between them. The CDR3 is 13 amino acids. CDR1 is SGHRS, CDR2 YFSETQ, per germline. In DNA, the CDR3 is TGCGCCAGCCGGCGGCGGGAAGATCAGCCCCAGCATTTT. Amino acids: CASRRREDQPQHF. Based on the CDR3 plus reference TRBV5-1 and TRBJ1-5, the full variable domain is KAGVTQTPRYLIKTRGQQVTLSCSPISGHRSVSWYQQTPGQGLQFLFEYFSETQRNKGNFPGRFSGRQFSNSRSEMNVSTLELGDSALYLCASRRREDQPQHFGDGTRLSIL.

Many counts were recorded for this clonotype. The V and J genes are TRBV12-3 or TRBV12-4 and TRBJ2-7; D gene uncertain. CDR3 length equals 14 residues. Trimming removed 3 bases from V and 3 bases from J, with 12 bases in between. CDR3 coding DNA: TGTGCCAGCAGTTTTTTTCCCGCCCTCTACGAGCAGTACTTC. Protein product: CASSFFPALYEQYF.

The chain links TRBV6-1 to TRBJ2-3, with 8 bases matching TRBD2. V was clipped by 6 bases and J by 3 bases; unmatched bases: 8. The CDR3 length is 15 residues. Germline values: CDR1 MNHNS, CDR2 SASEGT. The chain's CDR3 is CASSPTKRGTDTQYF. CDR3 bases: TGTGCCAGCAGCCCCACAAAGCGGGGGACAGATACGCAGTATTTT.

This clonotype was seen repeatedly, ten times or more. The CDR3: CASSLTATNYGYTF. DNA of the CDR3: TGCGCCAGCAGCTTGACGGCAACTAACTATGGCTACACCTTC. The chain employs TRBV5-1 and TRBJ1-2, with D hard to call. The CDR3 is 14 amino acids. V was shortened by 1 base and J by 0 bases, with 7 bases between the two germline ends. The germline V gene has CDR1 SGHRS and CDR2 YFSETQ.

This clonotype showed up many times. This rearrangement joins TRBV28 to TRBJ2-1; the D gene is possibly TRBD1 (8 bases). CDR3 length equals 15 residues. Looked up from germline, CDR1 is MDHEN and CDR2 is SYDVKM. Trimming removed 8 bases from V and 4 bases from J, with 18 bases in between. This CDR3 is CASWTGRDIYNEQFF. DNA of the CDR3: TGTGCCAGCTGGACAGGGAGGGACATTTACAATGAGCAGTTCTTC.

The genes are TRBV29-1 and TRBJ2-7; 11 nucleotides align to TRBD2. The V segment lost 7 bases and the J segment 3 bases; nucleotides outside the gene matches: 8. Looked up from germline, CDR1 is SQVTM and CDR2 is ANQGSEA. There are 14 residues in the CDR3. This CDR3 reads CSAKSGLAGYEQYF. CDR3 sequence (DNA): TGCAGCGCCAAATCTGGACTAGCGGGCTACGAGCAGTACTTC.

The table lists this clonotype with many counts. V gene TRBV10-3 combines with J gene TRBJ2-1; a weak D match, TRBD1 (5 bases). Germline assignment: CDR1 ENHRY and CDR2 SYGVKD. V lost 6 bases and J lost 0, with 15 bases in between. The CDR3 is made up of 16 amino acids. The CDR3 here is CAISPQGWGSYNEQFF. CDR3 DNA sequence: TGTGCCATCAGCCCCCAGGGTTGGGGCTCCTACAATGAGCAGTTCTTC.

The gene calls are TRBV12-3 or TRBV12-4 and TRBJ1-1, with 7 nucleotides matching TRBD1. The ends lost 5 bases at V and 7 bases at J; junction bases unmatched: 13. This CDR3 contains 15 residues. The CDR3, as DNA: TGTGCCAGCAGTGCTCACAGGGGCGGGGGGTATGAAGCTTTCTTT. It is translated as CASSAHRGGGYEAFF.